These T cell receptor beta chains were read from a single sample in a study of tumor-infiltrating lymphocytes in primary liver carcinoma. In TCRdb, the multiplex PCR reads were re-called with MiXCR into one record per CDR3 protein. The sample holds 95,000 to 150,000 distinct CDR3 sequences, 55% to 75% seen once. Sequenced: liver tumor tissue from sampling region 3. The source of these receptors is a woman aged 60-75 years with primary liver carcinoma and hepatitis B virus infection. CDR3s include the opening cysteine and the closing phenylalanine or tryptophan. The order of the fields is V gene, CDR3 length, CDR3 protein.

V: TRBV5-1
length: 15
CDR3: CASSPRLEVYNEQFF

V: TRBV4-2
length: 13
CDR3: CASRIKRDTEAFF

V: TRBV11-2
length: 13
CDR3: CANIHDSINVQYF

V: TRBV5-1
length: 15
CDR3: CASSTGQGHLVGYTF

V: TRBV11-3
length: 15
CDR3: CDSSAQLAGGGTQYF

V: TRBV11-1
length: 17
CDR3: CASSLAFLSSGANVLTF

V: TRBV11-2
length: 13
CDR3: CASSLGLTNEQFF

V: TRBV6-6
length: 15
CDR3: CASSTKTGGLEIQYF

V: TRBV11-2
length: 15
CDR3: CASSRGEGASFEAFF

V: TRBV11-2
length: 16
CDR3: CTSSLVGLAGLSEQFF

V: TRBV29-1
length: 12
CDR3: CSGEGVEDTQYF

V: TRBV11-1
length: 14
CDR3: CASSLRQRARESHF

V: TRBV4-1
length: 13
CDR3: CANSFQTMGAQYF

V: TRBV28
length: 17
CDR3: CASNSSTGESSYNEQFF

V: TRBV28
length: 15
CDR3: CATPHGRESKNIQYF

V: TRBV12-3/TRBV12-4
length: 14
CDR3: CASSLGPSQETQYF

V: TRBV28
length: 15
CDR3: CASSRPGDRHTEAFF

V: TRBV7-6
length: 16
CDR3: CASSKEGGSSYNEQFF

V: TRBV11-2
length: 13
CDR3: CASCWTSGTVQFF

V: TRBV11-2
length: 19
CDR3: CASSFLIRTGGIVNTEAFF

V: TRBV2
length: 15
CDR3: CASRDNGGGYNEQFF

V: TRBV29-1
length: 12
CDR3: CSARTAGNTVYF

V: TRBV11-2
length: 16
CDR3: CASSLGVQVRGETQYF

V: TRBV28
length: 13
CDR3: CASSSQGSYGYSF

V: TRBV5-1
length: 15
CDR3: CASSAMRYSGDTQYF

V: TRBV5-1
length: 14
CDR3: CVSSFDNRNTEALF

V: TRBV30
length: 16
CDR3: CAWSVTLVGVIDTQYF

V: TRBV11-2
length: 13
CDR3: CANSPIMNTETFF

V: TRBV11-1
length: 15
CDR3: CASSPGQWFTGGMFF

V: TRBV28
length: 15
CDR3: CGSARPGDVNTEAFF

V: TRBV28
length: 19
CDR3: CASRGWVGTSGRSIDEQFF

V: TRBV11-2
length: 12
CDR3: CTSSQTQETQYF

V: TRBV30
length: 13
CDR3: CALEGTGQETQYF

V: TRBV28
length: 14
CDR3: CASNLMGADQPQHF

V: TRBV5-4
length: 15
CDR3: CASSPQAGGIDEQIF

V: TRBV5-1
length: 16
CDR3: CASSRSLRGHGNEQFF

V: TRBV28
length: 12
CDR3: CASSTPLEVQYF

V: TRBV11-2
length: 15
CDR3: CASSFTSGQGSGYTF

V: TRBV7-9
length: 12
CDR3: CASSLGYQPQHF

V: TRBV28
length: 13
CDR3: CANSLGSPDTQYF

V: TRBV20-1
length: 11
CDR3: CSWRPQETQYF

V: TRBV2
length: 13
CDR3: CASIRDRGEEQFF

V: TRBV6-6
length: 15
CDR3: CDSRWDSPVSYEQCF

V: TRBV11-2
length: 16
CDR3: CVSTTPGREAKGEQYF

V: TRBV29-1
length: 14
CDR3: CSVGDRAITDTQYF

V: TRBV10-2
length: 15
CDR3: CASSAIAAAYSEQFF